This record covers a single T cell receptor beta chain. Its antigen target is currently unknown. Base qualities are not at hand, and no much larger clone is one base apart. The CDR3 regions of human TCRbeta chains were analyzed by immunosequencing. Under the source paper's analysis protocol: TCRs in the repertoires were compared against a reference library of SARS-CoV-2-specific TCRs that had been generated with the MIRA antigen-specificity platform. Breadth was defined as the fraction of unique TCRs that were SARS-CoV-2-associated. Depth was defined as the fraction of total T cells that were SARS-CoV-2-associated. Using the MIRA data, each spike-specific TCR was assigned both to the spike region to which the TCR was reactive and to a CD4 or CD8 class. Log10-transformed breadth and depth values were compared by one-way ANOVA with Sidak's multiple comparisons tests. TCRdb took over this immuneACCESS table, retaining in-frame rearrangements with V and J assigned. Such tables are incomplete; in checked studies, under half of the missing clones stem from an unresolved V gene, and the remainder is unexplained. V and J calls and clone size are copied from that table; D and trimming were computed from the DNA. A total of 95,000 to 130,000 clones appear in this sample, over 75% of them only once. 6.5% to 9.5% of the sample rests with the top ten.

This entry belongs to a study of T cell responses to AZD1222 COVID-19 vaccine (dated by TCRdb to the early 2020s). With respect to the entire study: AZD1222 recipients given second doses at about 4 weeks or at about 12 weeks were pooled, since spike-specific TCR depth and breadth were not found to differ between the two schedules. A total of around 240 trial participants underwent TCR sequencing, of whom under 220 had received two doses of AZD1222 and some 25 had received two doses of the MenACWY control vaccine. Enrollment into the trials was organized by age into subgroups of 18-55, 56-69 and 70-plus years, and those subgroups contained approximately 150, 30 and 60 TCR-sequenced participants, respectively.

What the time point label conveys for this sample: baseline before first vaccination. Samples from vaccinated people were obtained from the UK trials COV001 and COV002, which included a single-blind randomized controlled phase 2/3 trial of AZD1222 (ChAdOx1 nCoV-19) in healthy adults. For TCRbeta chain sequencing, PBMC samples were collected from trial participants at day 0 and at day 28 after the second dose. Overall study outcomes, separate from this receptor: Conclusions about previously exposed vaccinees were limited because only a handful of AZD1222 recipients were SARS-CoV-2 seropositive at baseline. The vaccine-associated CD4 TCRs covered the entire spike protein, and the dominant responses fell in regions 160-218 and 743-854. Participants were mostly white British and included more females than males, and it was suggested by the authors that clonal diversity may have been underestimated. Nearly half of unique spike-specific TCRs reportedly recognized epitopes outside regions mutated in the B.1.351 and B.1.1.7 variants. In the small 56-69-year group, the increase in depth fell short of significance, most likely because of low power. After two AZD1222 doses, both the breadth and the depth of spike-specific TCRs were significantly higher than at day 0 and than in MenACWY recipients. Because no day 14 peak-response samples were available, repertoires were characterized only after the peak T cell response.

Spanning cysteine to phenylalanine, the CDR3 consists of 14 amino acids. Of all the DNA, just the CDR3 is kept, 42 bases in frame from base 1. V sheds 0 bases and J sheds 7 bases, leaving 13 bases between their ends. CDR1 is given as SGDLS and CDR2 as YYNGEE, both from the germline V gene. Here the sequenced sample was peripheral blood, taken on day 0 of AZD1222 vaccination. The source is an adult in good health. The rearranged chain carries TRBV9 and TRBJ1-1, with TRBD1 tentatively as D gene (5 bases match). The CDR3 has the sequence CASSVAQGEDEAFF. The nucleotide sequence reads as follows: TGTGCCAGCAGCGTAGCTCAAGGGGAGGATGAAGCTTTCTTT.